This TCR beta chain was found in a study of control samples from healthy donors and cancer patients. Using immunoSEQ multiplex PCR, the repertoire was profiled, and TCRdb retains in-frame clones only, with some absent. This table holds 100,000 to 150,000 clones, roughly 92% found once. This CDR3 has 17 residues. Germline assignment: CDR1 SNHLY and CDR2 FYNNEI. V trimming: 1 base; J trimming: 2 bases; junction bases outside the gene matches: 7. The V and J genes are TRBV2 and TRBJ2-3; 9 bases align to TRBD2. Sequenced input: blood. This sequence originates from a man aged 18 to 35 in good health. In nucleotides, the CDR3 is TGTGCCAGCAGTGAAGGCCTCCTAGCGGGAATCACAGATACGCAGTATTTT. Protein: CASSEGLLAGITDTQYF.